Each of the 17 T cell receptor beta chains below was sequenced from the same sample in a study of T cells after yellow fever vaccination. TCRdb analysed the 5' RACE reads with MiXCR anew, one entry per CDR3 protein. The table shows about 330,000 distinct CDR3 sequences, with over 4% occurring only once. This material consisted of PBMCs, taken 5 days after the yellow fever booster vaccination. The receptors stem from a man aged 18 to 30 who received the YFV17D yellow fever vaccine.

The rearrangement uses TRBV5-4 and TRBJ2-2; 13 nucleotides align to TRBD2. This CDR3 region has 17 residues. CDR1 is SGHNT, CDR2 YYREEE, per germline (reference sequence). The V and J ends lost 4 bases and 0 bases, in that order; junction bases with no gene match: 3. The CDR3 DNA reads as TGTGCCAGCAGCGTGGGACTAGCGGGGTCGAACACCGGGGAGCTGTTTTTT. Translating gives CASSVGLAGSNTGELFF.

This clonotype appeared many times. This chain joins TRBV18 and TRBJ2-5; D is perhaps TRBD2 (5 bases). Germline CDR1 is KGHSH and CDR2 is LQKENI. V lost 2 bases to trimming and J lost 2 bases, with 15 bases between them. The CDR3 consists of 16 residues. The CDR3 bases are TGTGCCAGCTCACCAACGACGAGGGTGCGTCAAGAGACCCAGTACTTC. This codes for CASSPTTRVRQETQYF.

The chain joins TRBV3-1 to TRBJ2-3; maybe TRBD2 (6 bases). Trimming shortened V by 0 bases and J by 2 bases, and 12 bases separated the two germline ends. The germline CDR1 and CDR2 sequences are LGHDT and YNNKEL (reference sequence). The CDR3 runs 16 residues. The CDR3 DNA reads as TGTGCCAGCAGCCAAGATCTGGGGGGATCCACAGATACGCAGTATTTT. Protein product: CASSQDLGGSTDTQYF.

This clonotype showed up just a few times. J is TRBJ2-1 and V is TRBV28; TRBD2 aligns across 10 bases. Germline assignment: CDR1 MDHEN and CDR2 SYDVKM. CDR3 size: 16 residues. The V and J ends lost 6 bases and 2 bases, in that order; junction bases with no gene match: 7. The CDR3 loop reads CASSVAGGPPYNEQFF. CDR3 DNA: TGTGCCAGCAGCGTAGCGGGGGGACCCCCCTACAATGAGCAGTTCTTC. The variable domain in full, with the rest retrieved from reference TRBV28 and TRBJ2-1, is DVKVTQSSRYLVKRTGEKVFLECVQDMDHENMFWYRQDPGLGLRLIYFSYDVKMKEKGDIPEGYSVSREKKERFSLILESASTNQTSMYLCASSVAGGPPYNEQFFGPGTRLTVL.

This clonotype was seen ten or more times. The CDR3 sequence: CASSLLQGGNQPQHF. The CDR3 nucleotides are TGTGCCAGCAGTTTACTGCAGGGTGGCAATCAGCCCCAGCATTTT. V is TRBV27 and J is TRBJ1-5; tentative D call: TRBD1 (5 bases). The germline V gene has CDR1 MNHEY and CDR2 SMNVEV (reference sequence). The length of the CDR3 is 15 residues. The germline V and J ends were trimmed by 2 bases and 2 bases, with 10 bases remaining between them.

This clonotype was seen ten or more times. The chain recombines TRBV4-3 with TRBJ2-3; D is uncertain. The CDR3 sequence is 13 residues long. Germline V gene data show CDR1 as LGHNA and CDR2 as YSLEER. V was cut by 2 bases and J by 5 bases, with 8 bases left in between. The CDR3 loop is CASSQSTQDTQYF. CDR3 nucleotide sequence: TGCGCCAGCAGCCAATCCACGCAAGATACGCAGTATTTT.

CDR3 residues: CASSLSGTYYEQYF. The CDR3 region has the DNA TGTGCCAGCAGCTTATCCGGGACATACTACGAGCAGTACTTC. V usage is TRBV5-5 and J usage is TRBJ2-7; TRBD1 is a possible D gene (6 bases). V lost 2 bases to trimming and J lost 3 bases, with 12 bases between them. The CDR3 is 14 amino acids. The V gene's germline CDR1 is SGHKS and CDR2 YYEKEE (reference sequence).

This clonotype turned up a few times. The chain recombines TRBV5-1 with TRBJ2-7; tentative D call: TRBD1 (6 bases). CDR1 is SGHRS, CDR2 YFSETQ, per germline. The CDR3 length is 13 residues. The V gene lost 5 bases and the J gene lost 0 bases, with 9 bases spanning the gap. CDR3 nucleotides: TGCGCCAGCAGGTGGGACATCTCCTACGAGCAGTACTTC. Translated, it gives CASRWDISYEQYF.

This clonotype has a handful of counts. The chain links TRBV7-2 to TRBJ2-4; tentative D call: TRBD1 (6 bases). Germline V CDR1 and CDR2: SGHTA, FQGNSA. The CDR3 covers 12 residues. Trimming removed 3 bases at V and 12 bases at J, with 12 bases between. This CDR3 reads CASSFDRSDQYF. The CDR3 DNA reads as TGTGCCAGCAGCTTCGACAGGTCGGATCAGTACTTC.

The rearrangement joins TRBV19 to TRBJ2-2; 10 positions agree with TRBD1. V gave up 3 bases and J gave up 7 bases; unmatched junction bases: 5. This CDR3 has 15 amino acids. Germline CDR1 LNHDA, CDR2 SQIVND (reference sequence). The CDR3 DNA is TGTGCCAGTAGTATCGTGACAGGGGGCATCGGGGAGCTGTTTTTT. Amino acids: CASSIVTGGIGELFF.

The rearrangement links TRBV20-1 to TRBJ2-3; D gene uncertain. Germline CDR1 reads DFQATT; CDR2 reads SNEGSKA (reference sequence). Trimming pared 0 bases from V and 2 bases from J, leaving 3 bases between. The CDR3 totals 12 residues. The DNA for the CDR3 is TGCAGTGCTAGAGACTTCACAGATACGCAGTATTTT. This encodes CSARDFTDTQYF.

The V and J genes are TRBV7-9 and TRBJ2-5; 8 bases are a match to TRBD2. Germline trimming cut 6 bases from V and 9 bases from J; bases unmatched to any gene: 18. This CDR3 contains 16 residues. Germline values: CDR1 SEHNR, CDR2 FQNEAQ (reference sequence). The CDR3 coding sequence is TGTGCCAGCAGTCAAAAGCCGGGACTAGGAATCGGGTCCCAGTACTTC. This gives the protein CASSQKPGLGIGSQYF.

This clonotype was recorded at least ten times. CDR3 nucleotides: TGTGCCAGCAGAGGGTCCGACTTCCTCGCAGATACGCAGTATTTT. Translating it yields CASRGSDFLADTQYF. The V call is TRBV27, the J call TRBJ2-3; D is unresolved. The V end was cut by 6 bases, the J end by 4 bases, with 17 bases between. Germline CDR1 is MNHEY and CDR2 is SMNVEV (reference sequence). This CDR3 contains 15 residues.

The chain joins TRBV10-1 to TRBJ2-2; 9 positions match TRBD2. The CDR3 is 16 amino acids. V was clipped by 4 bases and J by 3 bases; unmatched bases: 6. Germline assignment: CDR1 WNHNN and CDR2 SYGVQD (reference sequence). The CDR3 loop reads CASSGLAGPYTGELFF. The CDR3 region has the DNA TGCGCCAGCAGTGGGCTAGCGGGGCCATACACCGGGGAGCTGTTTTTT.

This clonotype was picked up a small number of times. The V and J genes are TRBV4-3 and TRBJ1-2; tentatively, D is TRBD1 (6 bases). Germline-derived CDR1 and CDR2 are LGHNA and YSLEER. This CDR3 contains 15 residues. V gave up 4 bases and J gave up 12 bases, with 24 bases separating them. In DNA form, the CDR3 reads TGCGCCAGCAGCCTCGAGATCTCCGCTCGGGGGGCTCACACCTTC. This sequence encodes CASSLEISARGAHTF.

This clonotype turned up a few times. CDR3 DNA: TGTGCCATCAGCGGCGACAGGACCTATGGCTACACCTTC. Its protein is CAISGDRTYGYTF. The J gene is TRBJ1-2, the V gene TRBV10-3, with D perhaps matching TRBD1 (6 bases). The V and J ends lost 6 bases and 4 bases respectively, with 12 bases between them. Germline-derived CDR1 and CDR2 are ENHRY and SYGVKD. The CDR3 loop spans 13 amino acids.

The CDR3 bases are TGTGCCAGCAGCCCGGACAAGGGAGGTTGGCACACTGAAGCTTTCTTT. This codes for CASSPDKGGWHTEAFF. The chain couples TRBV7-9 to TRBJ1-1; a weak D match, TRBD1 (5 bases). CDR1 and CDR2 (germline): SEHNR, FQNEAQ (reference sequence). V shed 5 bases and J shed 3 bases, with 19 bases lying between them. CDR3 size: 16 residues.